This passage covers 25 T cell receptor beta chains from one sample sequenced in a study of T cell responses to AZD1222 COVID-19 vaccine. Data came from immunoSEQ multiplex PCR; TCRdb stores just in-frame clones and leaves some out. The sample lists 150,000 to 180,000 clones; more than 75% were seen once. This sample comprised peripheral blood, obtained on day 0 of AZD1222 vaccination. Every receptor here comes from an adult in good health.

The chain's CDR3 is CASSEGRPNEKLFF. CDR3 DNA sequence: TGTGCCAGCAGTGAAGGCAGGCCTAATGAAAAACTGTTTTTT. The chain uses TRBV6-1 and TRBJ1-4; D uncertain. The CDR3 consists of 14 residues. Germline CDR1 is MNHNS and CDR2 is SASEGT. Deletions cut 1 base from V and 3 bases from J, with 6 bases between.

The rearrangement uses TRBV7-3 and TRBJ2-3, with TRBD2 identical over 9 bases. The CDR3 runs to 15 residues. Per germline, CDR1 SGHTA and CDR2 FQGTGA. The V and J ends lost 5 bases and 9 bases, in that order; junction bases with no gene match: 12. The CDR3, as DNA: TGTGCCAGCAGCCCAAAATGGCGGGAGGGCGACACGCAGTATTTT. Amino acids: CASSPKWREGDTQYF.

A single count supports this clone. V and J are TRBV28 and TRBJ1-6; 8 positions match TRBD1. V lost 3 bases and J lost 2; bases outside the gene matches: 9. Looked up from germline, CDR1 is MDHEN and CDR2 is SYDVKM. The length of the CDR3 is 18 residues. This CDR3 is CASSFGTGGTTYNSPLHF. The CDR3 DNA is TGTGCCAGCAGTTTCGGGACAGGCGGAACCACCTATAATTCACCCCTCCACTTT.

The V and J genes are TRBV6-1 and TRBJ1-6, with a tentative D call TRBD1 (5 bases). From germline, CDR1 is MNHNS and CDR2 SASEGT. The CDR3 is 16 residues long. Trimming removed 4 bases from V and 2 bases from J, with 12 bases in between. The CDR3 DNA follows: TGTGCCAGCAGTGCCTTGGGGGGGGCCTATAATTCACCCCTCCACTTT. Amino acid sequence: CASSALGGAYNSPLHF.

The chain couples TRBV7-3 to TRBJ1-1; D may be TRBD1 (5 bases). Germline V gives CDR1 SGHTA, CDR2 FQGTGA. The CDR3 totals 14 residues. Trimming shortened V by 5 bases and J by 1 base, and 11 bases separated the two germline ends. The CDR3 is CASSRSGGNTEAFF. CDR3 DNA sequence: TGTGCCAGCAGCCGATCGGGGGGGAACACTGAAGCTTTCTTT.

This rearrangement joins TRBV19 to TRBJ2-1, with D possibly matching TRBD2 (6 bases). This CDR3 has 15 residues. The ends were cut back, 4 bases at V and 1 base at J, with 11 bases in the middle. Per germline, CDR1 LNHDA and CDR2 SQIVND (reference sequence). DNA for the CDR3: TGTGCCAGTAGTACCCCTGCGGGATCCTACAATGAGCAGTTCTTC. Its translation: CASSTPAGSYNEQFF.

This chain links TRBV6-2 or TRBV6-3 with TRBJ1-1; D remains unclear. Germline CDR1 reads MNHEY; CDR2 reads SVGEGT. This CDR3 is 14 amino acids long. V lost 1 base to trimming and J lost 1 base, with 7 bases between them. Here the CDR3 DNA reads TGTGCCAGCAGTTACTTGGCGGAGAACACTGAAGCTTTCTTT. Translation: CASSYLAENTEAFF.

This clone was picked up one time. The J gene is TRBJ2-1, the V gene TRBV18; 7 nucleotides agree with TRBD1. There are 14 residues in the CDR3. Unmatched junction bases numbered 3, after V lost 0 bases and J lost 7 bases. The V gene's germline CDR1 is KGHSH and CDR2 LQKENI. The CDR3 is CASSPPTGVNEQFF. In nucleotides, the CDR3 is TGTGCCAGCTCACCACCTACAGGGGTTAATGAGCAGTTCTTC.

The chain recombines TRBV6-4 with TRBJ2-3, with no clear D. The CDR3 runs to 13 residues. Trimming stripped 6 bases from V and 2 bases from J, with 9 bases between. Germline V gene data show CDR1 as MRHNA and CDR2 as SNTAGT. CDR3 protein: CASSPGNTDTQYF. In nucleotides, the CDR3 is TGTGCCAGCAGCCCCGGAAACACAGATACGCAGTATTTT.

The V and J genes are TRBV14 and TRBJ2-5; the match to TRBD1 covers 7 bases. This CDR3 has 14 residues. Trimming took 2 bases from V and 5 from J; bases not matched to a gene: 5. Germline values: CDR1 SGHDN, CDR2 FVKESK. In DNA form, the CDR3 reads TGTGCCAGCAGCCAAAGGGGCAGGGGGGAGACCCAGTACTTC. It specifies CASSQRGRGETQYF.

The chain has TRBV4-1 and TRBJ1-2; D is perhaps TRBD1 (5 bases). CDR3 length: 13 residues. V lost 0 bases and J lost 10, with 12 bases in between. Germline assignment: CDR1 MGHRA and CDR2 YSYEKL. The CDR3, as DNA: TGCGCCAGCAGCCAAGATCACCAGGGAGACTACACCTTC. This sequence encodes CASSQDHQGDYTF.

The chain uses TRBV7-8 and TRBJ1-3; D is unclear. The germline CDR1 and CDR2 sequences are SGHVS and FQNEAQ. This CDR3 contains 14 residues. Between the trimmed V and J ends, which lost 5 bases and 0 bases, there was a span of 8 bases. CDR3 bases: TGTGCCAGCAGCCTGGCGCGCTCTGGAAACACCATATATTTT. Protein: CASSLARSGNTIYF.

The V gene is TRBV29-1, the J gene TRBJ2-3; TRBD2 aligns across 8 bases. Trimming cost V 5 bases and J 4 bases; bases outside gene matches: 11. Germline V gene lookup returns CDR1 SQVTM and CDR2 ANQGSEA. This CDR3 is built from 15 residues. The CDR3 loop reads CSVFGLAGGPDTQYF. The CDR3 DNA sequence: TGCAGCGTTTTCGGACTAGCTGGCGGCCCAGATACGCAGTATTTT.

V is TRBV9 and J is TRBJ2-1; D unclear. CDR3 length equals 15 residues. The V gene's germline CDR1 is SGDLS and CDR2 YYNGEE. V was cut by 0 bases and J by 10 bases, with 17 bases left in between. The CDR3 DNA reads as TGTGCCAGCAGCGTAGAATTACCCAGGTTCGGGGAGCAGTTCTTC. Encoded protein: CASSVELPRFGEQFF.

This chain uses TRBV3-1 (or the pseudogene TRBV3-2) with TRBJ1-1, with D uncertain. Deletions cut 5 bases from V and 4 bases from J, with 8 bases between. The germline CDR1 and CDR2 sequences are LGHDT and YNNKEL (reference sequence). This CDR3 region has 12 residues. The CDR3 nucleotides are TGTGCCAGCAGCGCTTATCTCACTGAAGCTTTCTTT. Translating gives CASSAYLTEAFF.

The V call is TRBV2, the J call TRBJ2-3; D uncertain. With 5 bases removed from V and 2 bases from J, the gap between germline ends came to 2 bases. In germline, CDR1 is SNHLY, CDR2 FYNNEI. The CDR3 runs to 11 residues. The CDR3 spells CASSYTDTQYF. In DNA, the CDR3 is TGTGCCAGCAGTTACACAGATACGCAGTATTTT.

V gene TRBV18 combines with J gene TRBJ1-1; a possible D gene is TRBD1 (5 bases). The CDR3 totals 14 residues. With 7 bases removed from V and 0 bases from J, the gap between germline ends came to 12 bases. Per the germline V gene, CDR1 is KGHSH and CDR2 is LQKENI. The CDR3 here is CASCTTDMNTEAFF. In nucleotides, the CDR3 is TGTGCCAGCTGTACGACAGACATGAACACTGAAGCTTTCTTT.

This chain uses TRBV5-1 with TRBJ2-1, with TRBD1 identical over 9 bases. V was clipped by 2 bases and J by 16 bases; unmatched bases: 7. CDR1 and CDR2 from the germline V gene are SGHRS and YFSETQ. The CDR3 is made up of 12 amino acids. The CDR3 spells CASSFGGTGLFF. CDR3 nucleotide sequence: TGCGCCAGCAGCTTCGGGGGGACAGGGTTATTCTTC.

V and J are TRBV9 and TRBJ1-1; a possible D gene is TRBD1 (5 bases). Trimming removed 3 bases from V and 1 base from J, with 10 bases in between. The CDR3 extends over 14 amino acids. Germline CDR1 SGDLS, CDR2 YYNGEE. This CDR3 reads CASSAGGRNTEAFF. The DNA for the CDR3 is TGTGCCAGCAGCGCGGGGGGGAGGAACACTGAAGCTTTCTTT. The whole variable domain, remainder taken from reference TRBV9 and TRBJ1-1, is DSGVTQTPKHLITATGQRVTLRCSPRSGDLSVYWYQQSLDQGLQFLIQYYNGEERAKGNILERFSAQQFPDLHSELNLSSLELGDSALYFCASSAGGRNTEAFFGQGTRLTVV.

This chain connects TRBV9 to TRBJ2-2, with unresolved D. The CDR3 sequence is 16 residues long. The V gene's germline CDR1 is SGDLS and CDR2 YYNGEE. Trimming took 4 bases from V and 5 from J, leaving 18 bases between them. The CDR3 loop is CASSREKGDWTGELFF. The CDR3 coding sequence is TGTGCCAGCAGCCGAGAGAAGGGTGATTGGACCGGGGAGCTGTTTTTT.

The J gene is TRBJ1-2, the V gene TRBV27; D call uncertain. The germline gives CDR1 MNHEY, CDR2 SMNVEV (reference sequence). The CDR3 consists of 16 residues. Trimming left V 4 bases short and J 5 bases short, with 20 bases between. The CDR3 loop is CASSSLYPLGRYGYTF. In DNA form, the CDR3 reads TGTGCCAGCAGTTCACTATATCCCCTCGGGCGATATGGCTACACCTTC.

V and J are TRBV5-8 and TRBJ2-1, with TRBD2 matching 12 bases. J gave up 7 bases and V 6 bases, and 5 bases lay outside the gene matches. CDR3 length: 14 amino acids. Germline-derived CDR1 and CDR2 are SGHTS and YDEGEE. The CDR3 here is CASNRLAGENEQFF. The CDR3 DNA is TGTGCCAGCAACCGACTAGCGGGGGAGAATGAGCAGTTCTTC.

CDR3 residues: CASRDPVSLNAFF. The CDR3 nucleotides are TGCGCCAGCAGAGACCCAGTGTCCTTGAACGCTTTCTTT. The V and J genes are TRBV5-1 and TRBJ1-1, with no clear D. This CDR3 has 13 amino acids. The germline V gene encodes CDR1 SGHRS and CDR2 YFSETQ. Trimming took 5 bases from V and 11 from J, leaving 19 bases between them.

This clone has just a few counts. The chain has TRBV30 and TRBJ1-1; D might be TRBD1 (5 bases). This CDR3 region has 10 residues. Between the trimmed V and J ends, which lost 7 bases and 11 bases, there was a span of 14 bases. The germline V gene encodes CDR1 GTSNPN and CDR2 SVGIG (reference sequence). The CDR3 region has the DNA TGTGCCTCCCAGGGTGCGGGTGCTTTCTTT. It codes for CASQGAGAFF.

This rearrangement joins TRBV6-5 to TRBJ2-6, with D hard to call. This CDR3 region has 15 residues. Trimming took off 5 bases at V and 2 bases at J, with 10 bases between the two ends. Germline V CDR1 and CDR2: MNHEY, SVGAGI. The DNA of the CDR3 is TGTGCCAGCAGTCCGGGCCGCACTGGGGCCAACGTCCTGACTTTC. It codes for CASSPGRTGANVLTF.